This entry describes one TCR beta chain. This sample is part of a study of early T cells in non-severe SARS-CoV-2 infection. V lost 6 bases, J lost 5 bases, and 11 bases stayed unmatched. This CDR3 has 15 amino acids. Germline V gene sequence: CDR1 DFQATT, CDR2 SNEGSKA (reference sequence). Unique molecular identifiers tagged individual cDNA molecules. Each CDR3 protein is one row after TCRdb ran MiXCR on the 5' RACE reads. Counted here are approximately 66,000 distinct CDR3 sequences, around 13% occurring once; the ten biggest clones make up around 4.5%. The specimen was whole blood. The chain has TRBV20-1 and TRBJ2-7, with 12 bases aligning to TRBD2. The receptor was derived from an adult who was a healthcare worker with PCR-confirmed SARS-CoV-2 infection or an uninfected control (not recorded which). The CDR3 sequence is CSATASGGAGDEQYF. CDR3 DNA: TGCAGTGCCACGGCTAGCGGGGGGGCCGGGGACGAGCAGTACTTC.